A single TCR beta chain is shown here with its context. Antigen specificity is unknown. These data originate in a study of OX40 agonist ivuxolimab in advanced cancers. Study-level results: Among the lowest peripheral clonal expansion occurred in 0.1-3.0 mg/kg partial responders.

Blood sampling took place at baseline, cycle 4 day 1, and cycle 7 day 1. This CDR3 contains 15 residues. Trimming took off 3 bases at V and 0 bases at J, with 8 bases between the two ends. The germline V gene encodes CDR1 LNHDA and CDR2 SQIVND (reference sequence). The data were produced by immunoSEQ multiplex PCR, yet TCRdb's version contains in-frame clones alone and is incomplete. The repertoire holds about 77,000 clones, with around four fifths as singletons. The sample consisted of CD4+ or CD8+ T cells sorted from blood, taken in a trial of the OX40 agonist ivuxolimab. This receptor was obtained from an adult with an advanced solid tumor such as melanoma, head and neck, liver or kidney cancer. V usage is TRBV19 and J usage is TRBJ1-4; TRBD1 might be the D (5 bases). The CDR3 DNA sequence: TGTGCCAGTAGTATCCAGGGATCAACTAATGAAAAACTGTTTTTT. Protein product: CASSIQGSTNEKLFF.